The TCR beta chain under discussion was sequenced for a study of blood T cells in healthy people across ages. PBMCs, at least 7 million per sample, were isolated. Points from the study as a whole: Naive CD4+ cell counts and diversity both ran higher in long-lived than in aged donors.

This clonotype was seen a handful of times. The target antigen is unknown. Combining a sample-barcoded 5' primer with a J-beta primer mix, a second PCR ran for 7 to 11 cycles. Samples each returned at least 2.5 million CDR3-containing paired-end reads. TCRdb re-called the 5' RACE reads through MiXCR, storing one row per CDR3 protein. Of some 1.1 million distinct CDR3 sequences detected, more than 30% appear once; the ten largest clones hold around 13%. The receptor comes from a man between 18 and 29 years old in good health. Material for sequencing was blood.

The CDR3 bases are TGCGCCAGCACCAAAGGCCCCGAACAGGGCTATGGCTACACCTTC. Its translation is CASTKGPEQGYGYTF. The rearrangement uses TRBV5-1 and TRBJ1-2, with D maybe TRBD1 (6 bases). This CDR3 spans 15 amino acids. V lost 6 bases to trimming and J lost 4 bases, with 19 bases between them. The V gene's germline CDR1 is SGHRS and CDR2 YFSETQ.